This T cell receptor (beta chain) emerged from a study of blood T cells in healthy people across ages. The CDR3 sequence is 15 residues long. With 4 bases removed from V and 5 bases from J, the gap between germline ends came to 16 bases. Germline V gene data show CDR1 as LGHNA and CDR2 as YNFKEQ. Combining a sample-barcoded 5' primer with a J-beta primer mix, a second PCR ran for roughly 7 to 12 cycles. Each CDR3 protein gets one entry after TCRdb re-called the 5' RACE reads with MiXCR. The repertoire holds 2 million or so distinct CDR3 sequences, with 49% as singletons. As regards this clonotype: A much larger clone lies one base from this, so it may be a read error.

The sequence was obtained from a middle-aged woman in good health. The chain carries TRBV4-2 and TRBJ2-3; D remains ambiguous. Sequenced sample: blood. CDR3 bases: TGTGCCAGCAGCCCCGAACCGCGACCAGAAGATACGCAGTATTTT. Translated, it gives CASSPEPRPEDTQYF.